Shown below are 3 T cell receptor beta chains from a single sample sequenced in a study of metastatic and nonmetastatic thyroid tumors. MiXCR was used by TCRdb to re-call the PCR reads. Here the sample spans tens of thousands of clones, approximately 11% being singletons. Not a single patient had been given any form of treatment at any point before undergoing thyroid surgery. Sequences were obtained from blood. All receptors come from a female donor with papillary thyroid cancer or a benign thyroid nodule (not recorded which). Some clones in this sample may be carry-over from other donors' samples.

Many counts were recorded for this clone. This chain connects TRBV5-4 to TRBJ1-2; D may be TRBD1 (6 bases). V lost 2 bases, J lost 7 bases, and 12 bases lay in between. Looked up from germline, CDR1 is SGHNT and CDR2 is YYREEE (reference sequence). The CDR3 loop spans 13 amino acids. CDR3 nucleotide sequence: TGTGCCAGCAGCTTTTGGGGGGCTGTTGGCTACACCTTC. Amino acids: CASSFWGAVGYTF.

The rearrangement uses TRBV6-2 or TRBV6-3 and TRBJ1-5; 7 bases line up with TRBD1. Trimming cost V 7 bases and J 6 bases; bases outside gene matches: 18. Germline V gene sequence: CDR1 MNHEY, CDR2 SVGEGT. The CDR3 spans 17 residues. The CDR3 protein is CASKNLREGGAGQPQHF. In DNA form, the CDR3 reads TGTGCCAGCAAAAATCTCCGGGAAGGGGGCGCGGGTCAGCCCCAGCATTTT.

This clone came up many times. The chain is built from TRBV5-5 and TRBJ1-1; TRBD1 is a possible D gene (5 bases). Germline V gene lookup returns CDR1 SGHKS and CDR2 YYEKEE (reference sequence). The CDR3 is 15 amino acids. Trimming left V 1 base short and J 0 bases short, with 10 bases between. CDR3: CASSLSAGMNTEAFF. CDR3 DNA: TGTGCCAGCAGCTTGTCGGCAGGGATGAACACTGAAGCTTTCTTT.